This T cell receptor beta chain was profiled in a study of patients and donors after allogeneic stem cell transplantation. This CDR3 spans 15 amino acids. In germline, CDR1 is LGHNA, CDR2 YNFKEQ. V trimming: 3 bases; J trimming: 3 bases; junction bases outside the gene matches: 6. TCRdb re-called the RT-PCR reads through MiXCR, storing one row per CDR3 protein. In the table there are 30,000 or so distinct CDR3 sequences, around 6.8% of which are singletons. This clonotype was recorded a few times. The sequence derives from a human donor who was either an allogeneic HSCT recipient or a stem cell or donor lymphocyte infusion donor (not recorded which). It is not recorded whose cells these are; they may come from a transplant donor. The sequencing sample was made of blood, either unsorted or a sorted T cell fraction (not recorded which). The chain employs TRBV4-2 and TRBJ2-7; TRBD2 aligns across 9 bases. DNA for the CDR3: TGTGCCAGCAGCCACGAGACTAGCGGAAACTACGAGCAGTACTTC. It yields the protein CASSHETSGNYEQYF.